This T cell receptor (beta chain) was sequenced for a study of early T cells in non-severe SARS-CoV-2 infection. Study overall: Bulk RNA isolated from unsorted whole blood underwent sequencing; chains were not paired.

The library protocol tagged individual cDNA molecules with unique molecular identifiers. MiXCR, applied by TCRdb to the 5' RACE reads, yields one record per CDR3 protein. The sample has more than 20,000 distinct CDR3 sequences, less than 7% seen once; the top ten hold less than 2.5%. The germline gives CDR1 SGHTA, CDR2 FQGNSA. This CDR3 is 16 amino acids long. J was trimmed by 0 bases and V by 5 bases; bases with no gene match: 4. This clonotype was detected ten times or more. This receptor was taken from an adult who was a healthcare worker with PCR-confirmed SARS-CoV-2 infection or an uninfected control (not recorded which). The V and J genes are TRBV7-2 and TRBJ2-7, with TRBD2 matching over 13 bases. The sequenced sample was whole blood. The CDR3 sequence is CASSLGTSGASYEQYF. Written as DNA, the CDR3 is TGTGCCAGCAGCCTCGGGACTAGCGGGGCCTCCTACGAGCAGTACTTC.